These T cell receptor beta chains were read from a single sample in a study of regulatory dendritic cells for organ transplantation. This table comes from immunoSEQ multiplex PCR, and its TCRdb copy is limited to in-frame clones, with some not included. The data show about 30,000 clones, 60% to 80% seen once. What was sequenced was memory CD4+ T cells from blood. The receptors were gathered from a human donor in good health. Both conserved end residues are part of each CDR3. Fields, in order: J gene, V gene, D gene, clone size, CDR3 protein, CDR3 DNA. D genes are given only for firm matches. Only part of the rows carry a size: once, few, many, or a class if the clone is expanded.

j_call: TRBJ1-4; v_call: TRBV11-3; d_call: TRBD1; clone_size: few; cdr3_aa: CASSLVLGQGKSFWDEKLFF; cdr3_nt: TGTGCCAGCAGCTTAGTCTTGGGACAGGGAAAGTCGTTTTGGGATGAAAAACTGTTTTTT
j_call: TRBJ2-5; v_call: TRBV4-2; d_call: TRBD2; clone_size: .; cdr3_aa: CASSLGTSGQETQYF; cdr3_nt: TGTGCCAGCAGCCTCGGGACTAGCGGGCAAGAGACCCAGTACTTC
j_call: TRBJ2-4; v_call: TRBV21-1; d_call: .; clone_size: .; cdr3_aa: CASSKGAGQVAKNIQYF; cdr3_nt: TGTGCCAGCAGCAAAGGAGCTGGGCAGGTAGCCAAAAACATTCAGTACTTC
j_call: TRBJ2-7; v_call: TRBV7-2; d_call: .; clone_size: .; cdr3_aa: CASSLGGISYEQYF; cdr3_nt: TGTGCCAGCAGCTTAGGGGGCATTTCCTACGAGCAGTACTTC
j_call: TRBJ2-2; v_call: TRBV9; d_call: TRBD2; clone_size: .; cdr3_aa: CASSPPVRASGRAAGELFF; cdr3_nt: TGTGCCAGCAGCCCCCCAGTCCGGGCTAGCGGGAGGGCCGCCGGGGAGCTGTTTTTT
j_call: TRBJ1-2; v_call: TRBV6-1; d_call: .; clone_size: .; cdr3_aa: CASRGNRDLKPYTF; cdr3_nt: TGTGCCAGCAGGGGAAACCGGGATCTTAAACCCTACACCTTC
j_call: TRBJ1-4; v_call: TRBV7-2; d_call: TRBD1; clone_size: .; cdr3_aa: CASSYRRGTDEKLFF; cdr3_nt: TGTGCCAGCAGCTATCGGAGAGGGACAGATGAAAAACTGTTTTTT
j_call: TRBJ2-1; v_call: TRBV11-2; d_call: TRBD1; clone_size: .; cdr3_aa: CASSHGGQGATYNEQFF; cdr3_nt: TGTGCCAGCAGCCACGGGGGTCAGGGGGCCACCTACAATGAGCAGTTCTTC
j_call: TRBJ2-4; v_call: TRBV6-1; d_call: .; clone_size: .; cdr3_aa: CASSVSIAKNIQYF; cdr3_nt: TGTGCCAGCAGTGTCTCCATAGCCAAAAACATTCAGTACTTC
j_call: TRBJ1-3; v_call: TRBV2; d_call: .; clone_size: .; cdr3_aa: CASSEDSIGNTIYF; cdr3_nt: TGTGCCAGCAGCGAGGACAGCATAGGAAACACCATATATTTT
j_call: TRBJ2-3; v_call: TRBV5-4; d_call: .; clone_size: .; cdr3_aa: CASSLVPRTDTQYF; cdr3_nt: TGTGCCAGCAGCTTGGTTCCCCGCACAGATACGCAGTATTTT
j_call: TRBJ2-6; v_call: TRBV27; d_call: TRBD1; clone_size: .; cdr3_aa: CASSQEGGTGFISGANVLTF; cdr3_nt: TGTGCCAGCAGTCAGGAGGGGGGGACAGGGTTTATTTCTGGGGCCAACGTCCTGACTTTC
j_call: TRBJ2-5; v_call: TRBV6-1; d_call: TRBD1; clone_size: once; cdr3_aa: CASSEWHRGRFGPQVETQYF; cdr3_nt: TGTGCCAGCAGTGAATGGCACAGGGGGCGTTTCGGCCCACAAGTAGAGACCCAGTACTTC
j_call: TRBJ2-1; v_call: TRBV11-2; d_call: TRBD2; clone_size: .; cdr3_aa: CASSPRTSAYNEQFF; cdr3_nt: TGTGCCAGCAGCCCCCGGACTAGCGCCTACAATGAGCAGTTCTTC
j_call: TRBJ2-4; v_call: TRBV27; d_call: .; clone_size: .; cdr3_aa: CASSSYKEGTSKGDIQYF; cdr3_nt: TGTGCCAGCAGTTCATATAAGGAGGGGACATCAAAAGGGGACATTCAGTACTTC
j_call: TRBJ2-5; v_call: TRBV28; d_call: TRBD2; clone_size: .; cdr3_aa: CASSLFSAGNYQETQYF; cdr3_nt: TGTGCCAGCAGTTTATTTTCAGCGGGGAACTACCAAGAGACCCAGTACTTC
j_call: TRBJ1-2; v_call: TRBV2; d_call: .; clone_size: once; cdr3_aa: CASKAGLSNYGYTF; cdr3_nt: TGTGCCAGCAAGGCAGGGCTCTCTAACTATGGCTACACCTTC
j_call: TRBJ1-1; v_call: TRBV7-6; d_call: .; clone_size: .; cdr3_aa: CASSRDRNTEAFF; cdr3_nt: TGTGCCAGCAGCCGAGACAGGAACACTGAAGCTTTCTTT
j_call: TRBJ2-1; v_call: TRBV27; d_call: TRBD2; clone_size: .; cdr3_aa: CASSFLAGENNEQFF; cdr3_nt: TGTGCCAGCAGTTTCCTAGCGGGAGAAAACAATGAGCAGTTCTTC
j_call: TRBJ2-6; v_call: TRBV11-3; d_call: .; clone_size: .; cdr3_aa: CASSLGGANVLTF; cdr3_nt: TGTGCCAGCAGCTTGGGGGGGGCCAACGTCCTGACTTTC
j_call: TRBJ1-1; v_call: TRBV29-1; d_call: .; clone_size: few; cdr3_aa: CSGYRERGTEAFF; cdr3_nt: TGCAGCGGCTACAGGGAGAGGGGCACTGAAGCTTTCTTT
j_call: TRBJ2-7; v_call: TRBV12-5; d_call: .; clone_size: .; cdr3_aa: CASGFTRDRSYEQYF; cdr3_nt: TGTGCTAGTGGTTTCACCCGGGACCGATCCTACGAGCAGTACTTC
j_call: TRBJ1-6; v_call: TRBV10-2; d_call: .; clone_size: .; cdr3_aa: CASGLSSSHSPLHF; cdr3_nt: TGCGCCAGCGGACTAAGTTCTTCCCATTCACCCCTCCACTTT
j_call: TRBJ2-1; v_call: TRBV28; d_call: .; clone_size: .; cdr3_aa: CASSQPPGYNEQFF; cdr3_nt: TGTGCCAGCAGTCAGCCCCCCGGCTACAATGAGCAGTTCTTC
j_call: TRBJ1-3; v_call: TRBV2; d_call: .; clone_size: .; cdr3_aa: CASRGSRSGNTIYF; cdr3_nt: TGTGCCAGCAGGGGGTCCCGCTCTGGAAACACCATATATTTT
j_call: TRBJ2-7; v_call: TRBV25-1; d_call: TRBD1; clone_size: few; cdr3_aa: CASSRGDRSYEQYF; cdr3_nt: TGTGCCAGCAGTAGAGGGGACAGATCCTACGAGCAGTACTTC
j_call: TRBJ2-3; v_call: TRBV7-2; d_call: TRBD2; clone_size: .; cdr3_aa: CASSSSGSPDTQYF; cdr3_nt: TGTGCCAGCAGCTCTAGCGGGAGCCCAGATACGCAGTATTTT
j_call: TRBJ2-3; v_call: TRBV30; d_call: TRBD2; clone_size: .; cdr3_aa: CAWSVRGVATQYF; cdr3_nt: TGTGCCTGGAGTGTACGGGGGGTTGCTACGCAGTATTTT
j_call: TRBJ2-5; v_call: TRBV4-1; d_call: .; clone_size: .; cdr3_aa: CASSPYHLAERGKETQYF; cdr3_nt: TGCGCCAGCAGCCCCTATCACCTAGCGGAGAGGGGGAAAGAGACCCAGTACTTC
j_call: TRBJ1-2; v_call: TRBV12-2; d_call: .; clone_size: .; cdr3_aa: CASRFGESGARCGYTF; cdr3_nt: TGTGCAAGTCGCTTCGGCGAATCAGGGGCCCGTTGTGGCTACACCTTC
j_call: TRBJ1-4; v_call: TRBV6-1; d_call: TRBD1; clone_size: .; cdr3_aa: CASSAGTGGRKLFF; cdr3_nt: TGTGCCAGCAGTGCCGGGACAGGGGGCCGTAAACTGTTTTTT
j_call: TRBJ1-2; v_call: TRBV7-9; d_call: TRBD1; clone_size: .; cdr3_aa: CASSFNQGAGYTF; cdr3_nt: TGTGCCAGCAGCTTCAACCAGGGGGCAGGCTACACCTTC
j_call: TRBJ2-6; v_call: TRBV12-5; d_call: .; clone_size: .; cdr3_aa: CASGIGSSGANVLTF; cdr3_nt: TGTGCTAGTGGTATAGGGTCCTCTGGGGCCAACGTCCTGACTTTC
j_call: TRBJ2-3; v_call: TRBV29-1; d_call: TRBD2; clone_size: few; cdr3_aa: CSAGGTGGNTDTQYF; cdr3_nt: TGCAGCGCCGGAGGTACGGGGGGGAACACAGATACGCAGTATTTT
j_call: TRBJ2-1; v_call: TRBV28; d_call: .; clone_size: .; cdr3_aa: CASSTTGTPYNEQFF; cdr3_nt: TGTGCCAGCAGTACCACAGGGACCCCCTACAATGAGCAGTTCTTC
j_call: TRBJ2-1; v_call: TRBV2; d_call: TRBD2; clone_size: .; cdr3_aa: CASRTGLVNGEQFF; cdr3_nt: TGTGCCAGCAGGACGGGACTAGTAAACGGTGAGCAGTTCTTC
j_call: TRBJ2-5; v_call: TRBV5-4; d_call: TRBD2; clone_size: once; cdr3_aa: CASSFGTSGRSGQETQYF; cdr3_nt: TGTGCCAGCAGCTTTGGTACTAGCGGGAGGTCGGGGCAAGAGACCCAGTACTTC
j_call: TRBJ2-2; v_call: TRBV7-9; d_call: .; clone_size: .; cdr3_aa: CASRGNTGELFF; cdr3_nt: TGTGCCAGCAGGGGGAACACCGGGGAGCTGTTTTTT
j_call: TRBJ1-2; v_call: TRBV5-1; d_call: .; clone_size: .; cdr3_aa: CASSRDGPSRLGVNGYTF; cdr3_nt: TGCGCCAGCAGCAGGGATGGACCGAGCCGTTTGGGCGTTAATGGCTACACCTTC
j_call: TRBJ1-1; v_call: TRBV7-2; d_call: .; clone_size: .; cdr3_aa: CASSLQGPNTEAFF; cdr3_nt: TGTGCCAGCAGCTTACAGGGACCGAACACTGAAGCTTTCTTT
j_call: TRBJ1-2; v_call: TRBV2; d_call: .; clone_size: few; cdr3_aa: CASSEARGNYGYTF; cdr3_nt: TGTGCCAGCAGTGAAGCAAGGGGGAACTATGGCTACACCTTC
j_call: TRBJ2-7; v_call: TRBV18; d_call: TRBD1; clone_size: .; cdr3_aa: CASSRGTGQGSIYEQYF; cdr3_nt: TGTGCCAGCTCACGTGGGACCGGACAGGGGAGCATCTACGAGCAGTACTTC
j_call: TRBJ1-1; v_call: TRBV7-2; d_call: TRBD1; clone_size: once; cdr3_aa: CASSLDRDMNTEAFF; cdr3_nt: TGTGCCAGCAGCTTGGACAGGGACATGAACACTGAAGCTTTCTTT
j_call: TRBJ1-1; v_call: TRBV4-2; d_call: .; clone_size: .; cdr3_aa: CASSHGDGRTDTEAFF; cdr3_nt: TGTGCCAGCAGCCATGGGGACGGAAGAACTGACACTGAAGCTTTCTTT
j_call: TRBJ1-2; v_call: TRBV27; d_call: .; clone_size: .; cdr3_aa: CASSDSENYGYTF; cdr3_nt: TGTGCCAGCAGTGACAGTGAGAACTATGGCTACACCTTC
j_call: TRBJ2-7; v_call: TRBV7-8; d_call: TRBD1; clone_size: .; cdr3_aa: CASSGHRGGEQYF; cdr3_nt: TGTGCCAGCAGCGGTCACAGGGGTGGCGAGCAGTACTTC
j_call: TRBJ1-1; v_call: TRBV5-5; d_call: .; clone_size: .; cdr3_aa: CASSLRGSLGTEAFF; cdr3_nt: TGTGCCAGCAGCTTGCGGGGATCCCTGGGGACTGAAGCTTTCTTT
j_call: TRBJ1-4; v_call: TRBV9; d_call: .; clone_size: .; cdr3_aa: CASSLGTGYEKLFF; cdr3_nt: TGTGCCAGCAGTCTCGGGACGGGGTATGAAAAACTGTTTTTT